The entry that follows covers one T cell receptor beta chain sequence. This clone was found many times. Its binding antigen is unknown. No much larger clonotype is one base removed from it; base qualities were not supplied. From each donor, a single peripheral blood sample of 100 to 150 mL on average was drawn into heparinised tubes. Naive, central memory, regulatory and stem cell-like memory CD4+ T cells were sorted on a BD FACSAria II using a panel including CD45RO, CCR7, CD25, CD127, CD95 and CD27. Every sorted population had a purity above 95%. PBMCs were separated immediately by Lymphoprep density gradient centrifugation and were stained directly, without being cultured. To minimize batch effects, samples were stained and sorted in pairs, one healthy donor with one patient per experiment. All of the isolated RNA was reverse transcribed with the High Capacity cDNA Reverse Transcription Kit, so expressed TCRB transcripts were sequenced. Deep immunoSEQ sequencing was performed on naive, central memory and regulatory T cell samples, with an average of approximately 3.9 million total reads per sample. After sorted cells were lysed in RLT buffer, RNA was extracted with DNase-treated RNeasy Micro or Mini kits, with the choice depending on cell number. Each cell subset was processed separately to prevent cross-contamination, with patient and healthy donor samples processed together. The immunoSEQ multiplex PCR was used to amplify TCRB sequences from cDNA, generating 87-bp fragments that spanned the CDR3 region. Sequencing of the amplicons was performed on the Illumina HiSeq platform. The paper's data handling went like this. Synthetic template baselines were used to correct PCR bias computationally, reads within Hamming distance 2 were collapsed, and singletons that could not be merged were discarded. Reads were aligned against IMGT to assign V, D and J genes, CDR3 length and insertions or deletions at six rearrangement sites. Within each subset, clonotype counts were normalized to the number of sorted cells before true diversity and Gini coefficients were calculated with the tcR R package. The overlap coefficient, calculated on TCRB nucleotide sequences, was used to measure repertoire sharing. TCRdb carries this immuneACCESS record with in-frame sequences only. Its versions omit some clonotypes, under half of them owing to an unresolved V gene in the studies checked, with the rest unexplained. That table furnishes V, J and clone size, whereas the DNA furnished D and trimming. Present in this sample are 130,000 to 150,000 clones, 6.9% of which were seen just once. The top ten clonotypes cover approximately 1.4% of the sample.

The data are from a study of beta chain features in type 1 diabetes (dated by TCRdb to the late 2010s). A note on the overall study: Mean age, gender distribution, total cell number and subset yield did not differ between patients and healthy donors. Regulatory and stem cell-like memory subsets were obtained from only 8 patients and roughly 8 healthy donors, while naive and central memory subsets were obtained from all 30 or so donors. A total of roughly 98,000,000 sorted cells were examined across all samples, and a strong correlation was observed between cell number per subset and RNA yield. The study compared TCRB repertoires of sorted circulating CD4+ T cell subsets between recently diagnosed type 1 diabetes patients and matched healthy donors. What the authors observed across the whole study: Because the HLA sub-analyses included only small numbers of individuals, any influence of HLA type on TCRB rearrangement was left unresolved. Sequencing cDNA rather than genomic DNA could over-represent highly expressing activated cells, although activation and CD3 levels did not differ between groups. The naive, central memory and regulatory TCRB repertoires appeared to resemble one another more closely among patients than among healthy donors. A moderate but significant shortening of TCRB CDR3 length was observed in type 1 diabetes patients in all four CD4+ subsets. Shorter templates might have been favored by PCR, but patient and control samples were amplified and corrected together, so both groups would have been affected equally by any skew. At VDJ recombination sites, type 1 diabetes patients had fewer insertions and more deleted nucleotides, which implies abnormalities in thymic rearrangement.

From the cysteine up to the phenylalanine, the CDR3 has a length of 15 residues. Of all the DNA, just the CDR3 is kept, 45 bases in frame from base 1. CDR1 is given as SQVTM and CDR2 as ANQGSEA, both from the germline V gene. Relative to germline, V is 5 bases shorter and J is 7 bases shorter, with 21 bases between their ends. The chain was built from TRBV29-1 and TRBJ2-1, with a tentative D gene TRBD2 over 6 matching bases. The sequencing sample was made of central memory CD4+ T cells from blood. The origin of this receptor is a woman under 40 in good health. The DNA is TGCAGCGTTAACGGAGGGCCGGCCTCGGGAAATGAGCAGTTCTTC. This yields the protein CSVNGGPASGNEQFF.